This TCR beta chain was sequenced in a study of cytomegalovirus exposure and HLA in healthy donors. Regarding the study as a whole: Productive status was seen about 87% or about 30% of the time for most TCR beta V segments in an earlier analysis. Rare TCR sequences dominated, though some public TCRs recurred in many donors.

Concerning this clone itself: Its target is unknown.

Primers for the PCR totalled 60 Vbeta and 13 Jbeta. This table comes from immunoSEQ multiplex PCR, and its TCRdb copy is limited to in-frame clones, with some not included. The sample has some 200,000 clones, about 84% seen once. This TCR derives from a man in his forties or fifties in good health and CMV-seronegative. Source material: PBMCs.

CDR3 in amino acids: CAAKWGLAGELFF. The CDR3 region has the DNA TGTGCCGCCAAGTGGGGGCTCGCCGGGGAGCTGTTTTTT. The V gene is TRBV10-3, the J gene TRBJ2-2; D is possibly TRBD1 (6 bases). There are 13 residues in the CDR3. Germline CDR1 is ENHRY and CDR2 is SYGVKD. V lost 11 bases, J lost 6 bases, and 16 bases lay in between.